Listed below are T cell receptor beta chains from one sample, sequenced in a study of a mutant IDH1 vaccine in newly diagnosed glioma. Repertoires were generated with immunoSEQ multiplex PCR, while TCRdb's copy carries only in-frame clones and drops some. The sample has over 45,000 clones, about four fifths seen once. Their target antigens are unknown. Sequencing used PBMCs, obtained from a glioma patient whose treatment included an IDH1 peptide vaccine. The receptors were gathered from a man aged 35-49 years with glioma. Each CDR3 is given with its conserved first and last residue.

v_gene	j_gene	CDR3aa
TRBV5-4	TRBJ1-4	CASSPTQGEKLFF
TRBV6-5	TRBJ1-1	CASSPLEAFF
TRBV7-9	TRBJ2-2	CASSLGDTGELFF
TRBV6-5	TRBJ2-5	CASSLRGAGNQETQYF
TRBV6-5	TRBJ1-6	CASRPSGTENSPLHF
TRBV2	TRBJ2-1	CASSERKTSGVGNEQFF
TRBV11-2	TRBJ1-6	CASSLVGAGTGNSPLHF
TRBV7-2	TRBJ2-3	CASSLVGRSTDTQYF
TRBV30	TRBJ1-4	CAWSPTHGANEKLFF
TRBV19	TRBJ2-1	CASSIGTGGYNEQFF
TRBV7-9	TRBJ2-7	CASSFSGAGSYEQYF
TRBV6-1	TRBJ1-2	CASSEITTRQDYGYTF
TRBV7-2	TRBJ1-5	CASSLTRGNQPQHF
TRBV7-2	TRBJ2-7	CASSSLSGYEQYF
TRBV15	TRBJ1-4	CATSRGTLNEKLFF
TRBV25-1	TRBJ2-1	CASSGPLVNEQFF
TRBV2	TRBJ2-7	CASRDYEQYF
TRBV18	TRBJ1-1	CASSPQGMNTEAFF
TRBV4-1	TRBJ2-5	CASSAPGQETQYF
TRBV15	TRBJ2-2	CATSRDTGELFF
TRBV4-2	TRBJ2-1	CASSQLERGTYNEQFF
TRBV7-8	TRBJ2-7	CASSPNTYYEQYF
TRBV9	TRBJ2-7	CASSALAGGHYEQYF
TRBV11-2	TRBJ2-1	CASSGGLYNEQFF
TRBV4-1	TRBJ1-2	CASSHDLEEGFYGYTF
TRBV18	TRBJ1-1	CASSPLEQGASNTEAFF
TRBV19	TRBJ1-1	CASGYGTEAFF
TRBV20-1	TRBJ2-7	CSLDVSYEQYF
TRBV9	TRBJ1-5	CASSPGTAVWPQHF
TRBV19	TRBJ2-3	CASSSPSRGGTTDTQYF
TRBV18	TRBJ1-5	CASSLGTDLNQPQHF
TRBV21-1	TRBJ2-3	CASSKVEGSTDTQYF
TRBV30	TRBJ2-2	CAWRLPGTGELFF
TRBV6-5	TRBJ1-3	CASSYQARGNTIYF
TRBV5-4	TRBJ1-1	CASSFGQTGNEAFF
TRBV14	TRBJ2-7	CASSQLAQDSYEQYF
TRBV30	TRBJ2-5	CAWREPGEGETQYF
TRBV5-8	TRBJ2-5	CASSLGTGNTKTQYF
TRBV6-1	TRBJ1-2	CASREDVYGYTF
TRBV19	TRBJ1-2	CASSITGWNYGYTF
TRBV2	TRBJ2-7	CASSEGTGISYEQYF
TRBV6-5	TRBJ1-4	CASKFRAGDREKLFF
TRBV27	TRBJ2-1	CASGDRGSYNEQFF
TRBV2	TRBJ2-7	CAGGRLDRSWEQYF
TRBV4-2	TRBJ2-3	CASSQVPASSRTDTQYF
TRBV5-8	TRBJ2-1	CASSLASGSYNEQFF
TRBV11-2	TRBJ1-1	CASSTQVNTEAFF
TRBV9	TRBJ2-7	CASSVGTGTYEQYF
TRBV7-8	TRBJ1-2	CASSFADGAGYTF
TRBV9	TRBJ1-2	CASRGTGDYGYTF